Included here is one T cell receptor (beta chain) sequence, with context. Original methodology: Using reference gene primer amplification, nucleated cell counts were estimated. Sequenced by immunoSEQ multiplex PCR; TCRdb stores in-frame clones only, minus some. The V and J calls and clone size were taken over from that table, and D and trimming were inferred from the DNA. The profile shows some 150,000 clones, roughly nine tenths of them singletons. The data stem from a study of blood T cell repertoires in COVID-19. About the research overall: The samples span acute and convalescent COVID-19 from the United States, Italy and Spain. PBMCs, B-cell-depleted T cells, or T cells provided the cDNA or gDNA that made up the material.

The junction had 9 bases not matched to a gene; V was cut back by 5 bases and J by 6 bases. Germline loops: CDR1 SEHNR, CDR2 FQNEAQ (reference sequence). The CDR3 is made up of 15 amino acids. The rearrangement joins TRBV7-9 to TRBJ1-2, with 10 bases matching TRBD1. Material: peripheral blood. This receptor was identified in a woman aged 70 to 79 with acute or convalescent COVID-19. DNA for the CDR3: TGTGCCAGCAGCACTCGGGACAGGGGTGGAGATGGCTACACCTTC. Translated, it gives CASSTRDRGGDGYTF.